This T cell receptor (beta chain) stems from a study of post-analysis software for immune sequencing data. Study-wide points: The study found TRBV5-6, TRBV5-1 and TRBV20-1 among a few TRBV segments more frequent in patients than controls.

About this clonotype: Its target is not known.

The TCR beta cDNA libraries carried unique molecular identifiers. Input amounts of 1 to 10 million T cells were used. These gave some 500,000 cDNA molecules, so each molecule approximated one T cell. Each CDR3 protein gets one entry after TCRdb re-called the PCR reads with MiXCR. The table includes about 460,000 distinct CDR3 sequences, 45% detected once. CDR1 and CDR2 (germline): SGHTA, FQGNSA. The germline V and J ends were trimmed by 4 bases and 5 bases, with 13 bases remaining between them. The CDR3 extends over 14 amino acids. This TCR came from a girl between 10 and 17 years old with multiple sclerosis. V gene TRBV7-2 combines with J gene TRBJ2-3; D gene unclear. Specimen: blood. The CDR3: CASSSEQRGDTQYF. The DNA for the CDR3 is TGTGCCAGCAGCTCCGAGCAGAGAGGAGATACGCAGTATTTT. Using reference TRBV7-2 and TRBJ2-3 for the parts outside the CDR3, the full variable domain is GAGVSQSPSNKVTEKGKDVELRCDPISGHTALYWYRQSLGQGLEFLIYFQGNSAPDKSGLPSDRFSAERTGGSVSTLTIQRTQQEDSAVYLCASSSEQRGDTQYFGPGTRLTVL.